A single sample is the source of the 9 T cell receptor beta chains below, sequenced in a study of T cell repertoires in cytomegalovirus infection. TCRdb redid the calling of the reads with MiXCR, one entry per CDR3 protein. The sample records about 300,000 distinct CDR3 sequences, 25% being singletons. The sample was PBMCs. Receptors were obtained from a human donor in good health (CMV status not recorded). Some clones in this sample may be carry-over from other donors' samples.

J is TRBJ1-1 and V is TRBV20-1; tentative D call: TRBD1 (5 bases). The CDR3 is 13 residues long. Trimming took 4 bases from V and 4 from J, leaving 13 bases between them. Germline V gives CDR1 DFQATT, CDR2 SNEGSKA (reference sequence). CDR3 protein: CSATGRVGTEAFF. The CDR3 nucleotides are TGCAGTGCTACGGGCAGGGTGGGCACTGAAGCTTTCTTT.

This clonotype was observed at least ten times. The chain carries TRBV7-2 and TRBJ2-7; 8 nucleotides align to TRBD2. Trimming took 3 bases from V and 4 from J; bases not matched to a gene: 11. The CDR3 loop spans 16 amino acids. Looked up from germline, CDR1 is SGHTA and CDR2 is FQGNSA. The CDR3 here is CASSFWGGAGGYEQYF. Written as DNA, the CDR3 is TGTGCCAGCAGCTTTTGGGGGGGCGCGGGAGGTTACGAGCAGTACTTC.

This clonotype was seen a handful of times. CDR3 sequence (DNA): TGTGCCAGCAGCTTGAGACTACAGGGGGCCGGGGAGCTGTTTTTT. As protein: CASSLRLQGAGELFF. The gene calls are TRBV5-4 and TRBJ2-2; 8 bases map to TRBD1. Germline loops: CDR1 SGHNT, CDR2 YYREEE (reference sequence). The CDR3 spans 15 residues. Germline trimming cut 1 base from V and 6 bases from J; bases unmatched to any gene: 5.

The chain recombines TRBV7-9 with TRBJ2-1, with TRBD2 matching over 7 bases. The CDR3 covers 14 residues. V lost 1 base to trimming and J lost 6 bases; unmatched junction nucleotides: 3. From germline, CDR1 is SEHNR and CDR2 FQNEAQ (reference sequence). In nucleotides, the CDR3 is TGTGCCAGCAGCTTAGATGGCGGGAGCAATGAGCAGTTCTTC. Translating gives CASSLDGGSNEQFF.

In this sample, this clonotype turned up many times. J is TRBJ1-2 and V is TRBV7-2; D is unresolved. Germline V gives CDR1 SGHTA, CDR2 FQGNSA. The CDR3 length is 14 residues. V was shortened by 1 base and J by 4 bases, with 10 bases between the two germline ends. This chain's CDR3 is CASSLDSALYGYTF. CDR3 coding DNA: TGTGCCAGCAGCTTAGATTCGGCTCTCTATGGCTACACCTTC.

This clonotype was seen a handful of times. DNA of the CDR3: TGTGCCAGCAGTATGACAGGGGACGGTCAGCCCCAGCATTTT. It translates to CASSMTGDGQPQHF. The rearrangement joins TRBV12-3 or TRBV12-4 to TRBJ1-5; 8 bases align to TRBD1. With 5 bases clipped from V and 6 bases from J, the junction kept 6 bases outside the gene matches. The CDR3 covers 14 residues.

The chain couples TRBV12-3 or TRBV12-4 to TRBJ2-2, with D tentatively TRBD2 (6 bases). CDR3 size: 16 residues. V gave up 5 bases and J gave up 5 bases, with 18 bases separating them. The CDR3 DNA is TGTGCCAGCAGTGGGGTGGAGGGGAAAAGAACCGGGGAGCTGTTTTTT. It yields the protein CASSGVEGKRTGELFF.

This clonotype was found many times. The V and J genes are TRBV7-8 and TRBJ1-5; TRBD1 might be the D (6 bases). Germline V CDR1 and CDR2: SGHVS, FQNEAQ. The CDR3 extends over 16 amino acids. V shed 4 bases and J shed 3 bases, with 16 bases lying between them. The CDR3 nucleotides are TGTGCCAGCAGCTCCCACAGGGTTGAGAACAATCAGCCCCAGCATTTT. This gives the protein CASSSHRVENNQPQHF. The whole variable domain, filled in from reference TRBV7-8 and TRBJ1-5, reads GAGVSQSPRYKVAKRGQDVALRCDPISGHVSLFWYQQALGQGPEFLTYFQNEAQLDKSGLPSDRFFAERPEGSVSTLKIQRTQQEDSAVYLCASSSHRVENNQPQHFGDGTRLSIL.

This clonotype appeared a few times. The gene calls are TRBV28 and TRBJ1-2; D call uncertain. CDR3 length: 13 residues. The V gene's germline CDR1 is MDHEN and CDR2 SYDVKM. The V gene lost 2 bases and the J gene lost 4 bases, with 8 bases spanning the gap. CDR3 residues: CASSLTSGYGYTF. The CDR3 DNA reads as TGTGCCAGCAGTTTAACCTCCGGCTATGGCTACACCTTC.